Presented here are 15 T cell receptor beta chains from one specimen sequenced in a study of blood T cells in healthy people across ages (dated by TCRdb to the mid-2010s). Library preparation was by 5' RACE. Reads for this sample came from an Illumina HiSeq 2500. The second PCR ran for about 6 to 12 cycles and used a J-beta primer mix along with a sample-barcoded 5' primer. TCRdb reworked the public reads: Q25 trimming with fastp, MiXCR clone assembly, productive beta chains retained. Rows with a matching CDR3 protein are joined into one entry that keeps the most common DNA and genes. This sample holds 1.5 million to 2 million distinct CDR3 sequences; around half were observed only once. 2% to 2.5% of the sample goes to the ten largest clones. Sequenced input: blood. The origin of the receptors is a woman aged 40-49 years in good health.

This clonotype appeared a few times. The chain joins TRBV7-9 to TRBJ2-5, with a tentative D call TRBD2 (5 bases). Trimming shortened V by 10 bases and J by 2 bases, and 14 bases separated the two germline ends. CDR1 is SEHNR and CDR2 is FQNEAQ in the germline V gene (reference sequence). There are 13 residues in the CDR3. The CDR3 loop reads CATTARGQETQYF. The CDR3 region has the DNA TGTGCCACCACGGCCCGGGGACAAGAGACCCAGTACTTC.

This clonotype was detected only a few times. The CDR3 DNA reads TGTGCCAGCAGCCAAGGCCAGCAGCCCCAGCATTTT. Protein sequence: CASSQGQQPQHF. The rearrangement uses TRBV3-1 and TRBJ1-5; no firm D call. CDR1 and CDR2 (germline): LGHDT, YNNKEL (reference sequence). The CDR3 contains 12 residues. The V end was cut by 1 base, the J end by 7 bases, with 5 bases between.

The V and J genes are TRBV7-9 and TRBJ1-5, with D unresolved. Germline loops: CDR1 SEHNR, CDR2 FQNEAQ (reference sequence). V lost 4 bases and J lost 4, with 11 bases in between. This CDR3 comprises 14 residues. CDR3 sequence: CASSYPGNNQPQHF. For the CDR3, the DNA is TGTGCCAGCAGCTACCCCGGGAATAATCAGCCCCAGCATTTT.

This clonotype was counted a few times. CDR3 sequence: CSVGFQSDGYTF. The CDR3 coding sequence is TGCAGCGTTGGTTTCCAATCGGATGGCTACACCTTC. V usage is TRBV29-1 and J usage is TRBJ1-2; no clear D gene. CDR1 and CDR2 from the germline V gene are SQVTM and ANQGSEA. The V and J ends lost 4 bases and 6 bases respectively, with 12 bases between them. The CDR3 is 12 residues long.

This clonotype was counted a few times. This CDR3 is CASSGSGTEGEKLFF. In nucleotides, the CDR3 is TGTGCCAGCAGCGGATCCGGGACGGAAGGGGAAAAACTGTTTTTT. This sequence joins TRBV9 and TRBJ1-4, with D possibly being TRBD1 (5 bases). This CDR3 region has 15 residues. V lost 3 bases, J lost 8 bases, and 17 bases lay in between. The germline gives CDR1 SGDLS, CDR2 YYNGEE. Filled out from reference TRBV9 and TRBJ1-4, the complete variable domain reads DSGVTQTPKHLITATGQRVTLRCSPRSGDLSVYWYQQSLDQGLQFLIQYYNGEERAKGNILERFSAQQFPDLHSELNLSSLELGDSALYFCASSGSGTEGEKLFFGSGTQLSVL.

V is TRBV29-1 and J is TRBJ2-4, with a possible D match to TRBD1 (6 bases). Trimming left V 4 bases short and J 0 bases short, with 10 bases between. Germline V lookup: CDR1 SQVTM, CDR2 ANQGSEA. The CDR3 totals 14 residues. The CDR3 DNA reads as TGCAGCGTTGCCACAGGGCCAGCCAAAAACATTCAGTACTTC. Protein sequence: CSVATGPAKNIQYF.

The chain employs TRBV4-3 and TRBJ1-1; 10 positions match TRBD1. This CDR3 spans 13 amino acids. The germline V gene has CDR1 LGHNA and CDR2 YSLEER. The V gene end was trimmed by 2 bases and the J gene end by 10 bases; junction bases not matched to a gene: 4. DNA of the CDR3: TGCGCCAGCAGCCAAAGACAGGGGGCAGCAGCTTTCTTT. This gives the protein CASSQRQGAAAFF.

The V gene is TRBV6-5, the J gene TRBJ2-3, with D perhaps matching TRBD1 (6 bases). The germline V and J ends were trimmed by 2 bases and 2 bases, with 11 bases remaining between them. The germline gives CDR1 MNHEY, CDR2 SVGAGI. There are 15 residues in the CDR3. CDR3 nucleotides: TGTGCCAGCAGTTACATAGACAGGAACACAGATACGCAGTATTTT. This encodes CASSYIDRNTDTQYF.

The rearrangement links TRBV6-5 to TRBJ1-2, with D tentatively TRBD1 (5 bases). V dropped 6 bases and J dropped 3 bases, with 20 bases sitting between them. The CDR3 extends over 16 amino acids. Germline-derived CDR1 and CDR2 are MNHEY and SVGAGI. CDR3 sequence reads: CASSPTTEGPYYGYTF. Written as DNA, the CDR3 is TGTGCCAGCAGCCCAACGACGGAGGGGCCTTACTATGGCTACACCTTC.

This clonotype was seen only once. The rearrangement joins TRBV28 to TRBJ2-7; no definite D call. Trimming shortened V by 8 bases and J by 6 bases, and 20 bases separated the two germline ends. The length of the CDR3 is 14 residues. CDR1 is MDHEN, CDR2 SYDVKM, per germline. CDR3 coding DNA: TGTGCCAGCTGGGTTTCTTCTTTAGGTCGCGAGCAGTACTTC. Its translation is CASWVSSLGREQYF.

This clonotype appeared a few times. The chain combines TRBV29-1 with TRBJ2-7; no firm D call. Germline V CDR1 and CDR2: SQVTM, ANQGSEA. Trimming left V 4 bases short and J 6 bases short, with 10 bases between. This CDR3 contains 11 residues. The CDR3 sequence: CSVGSSGEQYF. DNA of the CDR3: TGCAGCGTTGGGAGCTCGGGCGAGCAGTACTTC.

This rearrangement joins TRBV2 to TRBJ1-1; tentatively, D is TRBD1 (5 bases). Per germline, CDR1 SNHLY and CDR2 FYNNEI. V was pared by 6 bases and J by 3 bases, with 14 bases between. The CDR3 runs to 14 residues. CDR3 protein: CASSGGWGYTEAFF. CDR3 coding DNA: TGTGCCAGCAGCGGGGGGTGGGGTTACACTGAAGCTTTCTTT.

This clonotype was observed a few times. The chain joins TRBV11-2 to TRBJ2-4; TRBD2 is a possible D gene (5 bases). The CDR3 loop spans 16 amino acids. V lost 3 bases to trimming and J lost 13 bases, with 25 bases between them. From germline, CDR1 is SGHAT and CDR2 FQNNGV. The CDR3 DNA follows: TGTGCCAGCAGCTTCGGGGTAGACCCCCCGATAGGCCGGCAGTACTTC. Translation: CASSFGVDPPIGRQYF.

The V call is TRBV27, the J call TRBJ2-6; 8 bases are shared with TRBD1. Germline V gives CDR1 MNHEY, CDR2 SMNVEV (reference sequence). The V gene end was trimmed by 6 bases and the J gene end by 4 bases; junction bases not matched to a gene: 8. This CDR3 is built from 16 residues. The DNA of the CDR3 is TGTGCCAGCAGATCTCAGGGGGCGTCCGGGGCCAACGTCCTGACTTTC. Protein product: CASRSQGASGANVLTF.

V is TRBV20-1 and J is TRBJ1-4; no firm D call. CDR3 size: 14 residues. Per germline, CDR1 DFQATT and CDR2 SNEGSKA (reference sequence). V was trimmed by 5 bases and J by 4 bases, leaving 14 bases between them. For the CDR3, the DNA is TGCAGTGCTGAAGGCCCTACCCTTAATGAAAAACTGTTTTTT. It yields the protein CSAEGPTLNEKLFF.